The 27 T cell receptor beta chains given below trace back to one sample, sequenced in a study of regulatory T cells in long-lasting Graves disease. The time point was: newly diagnosed GD, antithyroid drugs for less than 3 months. The TCR library was prepared using RNA isolated from PBMCs. Arm-PCR of CDR3 regions and iRepertoire HTBI primers were used to build TCR beta libraries. In TCRdb, the multiplex PCR reads were re-called with MiXCR into one record per CDR3 protein. Of 550,000 to 700,000 distinct CDR3 sequences listed, about 15% are singletons. The data were also submitted as part of a second study, on T cells in Graves' hyperthyroidism and ophthalmopathy.

Material: peripheral blood mononuclear cells (PBMCs), obtained at new diagnosis, from a patient treated with antithyroid drugs. The receptors originated from a man between 18 and 29 years old with Graves disease.

This clonotype was seen repeatedly, ten times or more. The chain recombines TRBV18 with TRBJ2-1; D possibly corresponds to TRBD2 (5 bases). V was clipped by 3 bases and J by 4 bases, with 10 bases between them. The length of the CDR3 is 14 residues. Germline V gene lookup returns CDR1 KGHSH and CDR2 LQKENI. In DNA form, the CDR3 reads TGTGCCAGCTCACCGGGGAGTACTTACAATGAGCAGTTCTTC. This codes for CASSPGSTYNEQFF. The whole variable domain, filled in from reference TRBV18 and TRBJ2-1, reads NAGVMQNPRHLVRRRGQEARLRCSPMKGHSHVYWYRQLPEEGLKFMVYLQKENIIDESGMPKERFSAEFPKEGPSILRIQQVVRGDSAAYFCASSPGSTYNEQFFGPGTRLTVL.

This clonotype was detected many times. The CDR3 bases are TGTGCCAGCAGTACCTTACAGGGGGTTCCTGTTGGCTACACCTTC. As protein: CASSTLQGVPVGYTF. The rearrangement joins TRBV27 to TRBJ1-2; 8 bases align to TRBD1. The CDR3 has 15 residues. The V gene's germline CDR1 is MNHEY and CDR2 SMNVEV (reference sequence). Trimming at V came to 5 bases and at J to 7 bases, leaving 12 bases not matched to a gene.

V gene TRBV12-3 or TRBV12-4 combines with J gene TRBJ1-2; D may be TRBD1 (6 bases). The CDR3 has 12 amino acids. V lost 6 bases and J 5 bases, leaving 10 bases between the germline ends. The CDR3 loop is CASRLRGYGYTF. CDR3 in DNA: TGTGCCAGCAGGCTAAGGGGGTATGGCTACACCTTC.

This clonotype was detected ten times or more. The chain employs TRBV10-3 and TRBJ2-7, with D perhaps matching TRBD1 (7 bases). V shed 2 bases and J shed 12 bases, with 14 bases lying between them. The CDR3 has 12 amino acids. Germline V gives CDR1 ENHRY, CDR2 SYGVKD. CDR3 in amino acids: CAISEDRDLWYF. Written as DNA, the CDR3 is TGTGCCATCAGTGAGGACAGGGACTTATGGTACTTC.

This clonotype was observed a handful of times. V usage is TRBV14 and J usage is TRBJ1-2, with a possible D match to TRBD1 (6 bases). Trimming removed 1 base from V and 5 bases from J, with 14 bases in between. Per the germline V gene, CDR1 is SGHDN and CDR2 is FVKESK. The CDR3 extends over 15 amino acids. The chain's CDR3 is CASSQVSRGGYGYTF. As DNA, the CDR3 is TGTGCCAGCAGCCAAGTTAGCAGGGGTGGATATGGCTACACCTTC.

V is TRBV28 and J is TRBJ2-7; D may be TRBD2 (5 bases). V lost 3 bases to trimming and J lost 0 bases, with 24 bases between them. The CDR3 runs 19 residues. CDR1 and CDR2 from the germline V gene are MDHEN and SYDVKM. The CDR3 DNA reads as TGTGCCAGCAGTTTCCATGTGGGAGCTACCATTATCGACTCCTACGAGCAGTACTTC. Residues: CASSFHVGATIIDSYEQYF.

This clonotype occurred many times. The chain employs TRBV10-3 and TRBJ1-2; D remains ambiguous. The ends were cut back, 0 bases at V and 6 bases at J, with 8 bases in the middle. Germline lookup yields CDR1 ENHRY and CDR2 SYGVKD. This CDR3 is 13 amino acids long. In DNA, the CDR3 is TGTGCCATCAGTGAGTCCGGGAGGGATGGCTACACCTTC. Its protein is CAISESGRDGYTF.

This chain joins TRBV5-5 and TRBJ2-7; TRBD2 aligns across 8 bases. CDR1 is SGHKS, CDR2 YYEKEE, per germline (reference sequence). J lost 3 bases, V lost 3 bases, and 14 bases had no gene match. The length of the CDR3 is 17 residues. The CDR3 DNA follows: TGTGCCAGCAGCTCGGGCGCCCCTAGCGGGCGTTTCTACGAGCAGTACTTC. Residues: CASSSGAPSGRFYEQYF.

This clonotype was counted many times. The CDR3 here is CASSYGSDTGELFF. The CDR3, as DNA: TGTGCCAGCAGCTACGGGAGCGACACCGGGGAGCTGTTTTTT. The chain links TRBV11-2 to TRBJ2-2; a possible D gene is TRBD2 (6 bases). The V gene lost 4 bases and the J gene lost 3 bases, with 9 bases spanning the gap. The length of the CDR3 is 14 residues. Germline CDR1 and CDR2: SGHAT and FQNNGV.

The V gene is TRBV18, the J gene TRBJ2-7; TRBD1 is a possible D gene (6 bases). Germline V gene lookup returns CDR1 KGHSH and CDR2 LQKENI. The CDR3 has 15 residues. V lost 5 bases to trimming and J lost 2 bases, with 16 bases between them. CDR3 DNA sequence: TGTGCCAGCTCAGATAGGGGGACCTCCGCCTACGAGCAGTACTTC. Translated: CASSDRGTSAYEQYF.

The sample holds many counts of this clonotype. This chain connects TRBV5-1 to TRBJ1-1; no clear D gene. The germline V gene encodes CDR1 SGHRS and CDR2 YFSETQ. The CDR3 length is 16 residues. The V gene lost 0 bases and the J gene lost 0 bases, with 12 bases spanning the gap. The CDR3 DNA reads as TGCGCCAGCAGCTTGGAGGTCCGTCGCTTGAACACTGAAGCTTTCTTT. As protein: CASSLEVRRLNTEAFF.

This clonotype showed up just a few times. The chain uses TRBV28 and TRBJ2-6; unclear D gene. CDR1 and CDR2 from the germline V gene are MDHEN and SYDVKM. The CDR3 length is 17 residues. V lost 2 bases and J 0 bases, leaving 11 bases between the germline ends. The CDR3 bases are TGTGCCAGCAGTTTAAGATCTTATAGCTCTGGGGCCAACGTCCTGACTTTC. It specifies CASSLRSYSSGANVLTF.

J is TRBJ1-4 and V is TRBV18; TRBD1 matches at 8 bases. Germline lookup yields CDR1 KGHSH and CDR2 LQKENI. The CDR3 consists of 16 residues. Trimming at V came to 3 bases and at J to 0 bases, leaving 3 bases not matched to a gene. The CDR3 is CASSPRTGTTNEKLFF. The CDR3 DNA is TGTGCCAGCTCACCCCGGACAGGGACAACTAATGAAAAACTGTTTTTT.

The chain recombines TRBV6-1 with TRBJ2-7; 9 positions agree with TRBD2. V shed 5 bases, J shed 4 bases, and the junction held 9 bases outside the gene matches. In germline, CDR1 is MNHNS, CDR2 SASEGT. The CDR3 is made up of 15 amino acids. The CDR3 region is CASSQSISGSYEQYF. The CDR3 bases are TGTGCCAGCAGTCAATCTATTAGCGGGAGTTACGAGCAGTACTTC.

This clonotype showed up many times. This rearrangement joins TRBV6-1 to TRBJ1-1; D is possibly TRBD1 (6 bases). The CDR3 covers 15 residues. The germline V and J ends were trimmed by 5 bases and 2 bases, with 15 bases remaining between them. Germline lookup yields CDR1 MNHNS and CDR2 SASEGT. The chain's CDR3 is CASSRGQGGNTEAFF. The CDR3 coding sequence is TGTGCCAGCAGTCGAGGGCAAGGGGGTAACACTGAAGCTTTCTTT.

In its sample, this clonotype was seen a few times. The chain is built from TRBV5-1 and TRBJ2-7, with 7 bases fitting TRBD1. The J segment lost 5 bases and the V segment lost 0 bases, leaving 8 bases of the junction unmatched. The germline CDR1 and CDR2 sequences are SGHRS and YFSETQ. This CDR3 is 15 amino acids long. CDR3 amino acids: CASSLGAGDSHEQYF. In DNA form, the CDR3 reads TGCGCCAGCAGCTTGGGGGCAGGGGACAGCCACGAGCAGTACTTC.

This clonotype has just a few counts. The rearrangement joins TRBV28 to TRBJ1-5; D ambiguous. The V gene's germline CDR1 is MDHEN and CDR2 SYDVKM. The CDR3 length is 11 residues. Trimming took off 5 bases at V and 6 bases at J, with 5 bases between the two ends. The CDR3 DNA reads as TGTGCCAGCAGTATGACTCAGCCCCAGCATTTT. Its protein product is CASSMTQPQHF.

In the case of this clonotype: A much larger clone lies a single base off, so this may be a read error. The chain links TRBV28 to TRBJ2-5; TRBD2 aligns across 7 bases. This CDR3 is built from 16 residues. Germline CDR1 is MDHEN and CDR2 is SYDVKM. The V and J ends lost 6 bases and 0 bases, in that order; junction bases with no gene match: 10. CDR3 residues: CASSPSGKGYQETQYF. The CDR3 DNA is TGTGCCAGCAGCCCAAGCGGGAAGGGGTACCAAGAGACCCAGTACTTC. The full variable domain, with the rest looked up from reference TRBV28 and TRBJ2-5, is DVKVTQSSRYLVKRTGEKVFLECVQDMDHENMFWYRQDPGLGLRLIYFSYDVKMKEKGDIPEGYSVSREKKERFSLILESASTNQTSMYLCASSPSGKGYQETQYFGPGTRLLVL.

The chain carries TRBV5-6 and TRBJ2-3; TRBD2 matches 7 bases. CDR3 length: 13 amino acids. The ends lost 2 bases at V and 6 bases at J; junction bases unmatched: 3. Germline-derived CDR1 and CDR2 are SGHDT and YYEEEE. Here the CDR3 DNA reads TGTGCCAGCAGCTTTGCTAGCGGCGATACGCAGTATTTT. This gives the protein CASSFASGDTQYF.

V usage is TRBV27 and J usage is TRBJ2-2; a possible D gene is TRBD2 (5 bases). V was clipped by 2 bases and J by 7 bases, with 11 bases between them. Germline lookup yields CDR1 MNHEY and CDR2 SMNVEV (reference sequence). This CDR3 region has 14 residues. CDR3 bases: TGTGCCAGCAGTTTACATGGAGGTTACGGGGAGCTGTTTTTT. Amino acids: CASSLHGGYGELFF.

This clonotype has ten or more counts. The V and J genes are TRBV2 and TRBJ2-1; unclear D gene. This CDR3 contains 11 residues. Trimming left V 5 bases short and J 10 bases short, with 9 bases between. Germline CDR1 SNHLY, CDR2 FYNNEI. The CDR3 spells CASSTPAEQFF. CDR3 bases: TGTGCCAGCAGTACACCGGCCGAGCAGTTCTTC.

This clonotype appeared a few times. This chain connects TRBV13 to TRBJ1-4; TRBD1 is a possible D gene (5 bases). The ends were cut back, 0 bases at V and 8 bases at J, with 16 bases in the middle. CDR3 length: 16 residues. CDR1 PRHDT and CDR2 FYEKMQ come from the germline V gene (reference sequence). CDR3 loop: CASSLGLQGPREKLFF. The CDR3 DNA follows: TGTGCCAGCAGCTTAGGCCTCCAGGGACCGCGCGAAAAACTGTTTTTT.

In its sample, this clonotype was seen many times. The chain is built from TRBV2 and TRBJ1-4; TRBD1 matches at 12 bases. The CDR3 is 16 amino acids. With 4 bases clipped from V and 4 bases from J, the junction kept 4 bases outside the gene matches. In germline, CDR1 is SNHLY, CDR2 FYNNEI. The CDR3 nucleotides are TGTGCCAGCAGTGTGGGACAGGGGGCAGTTAATGAAAAACTGTTTTTT. It translates to CASSVGQGAVNEKLFF.

This clonotype was counted ten times or more. The chain uses TRBV12-3 or TRBV12-4 and TRBJ1-1, with unresolved D. The CDR3 contains 14 residues. The V end was cut by 6 bases, the J end by 1 base, with 12 bases between. For the CDR3, the DNA is TGTGCCAGCAGCGTCTCTCGGGGGAACACTGAAGCTTTCTTT. The encoded protein is CASSVSRGNTEAFF.

There are a few counts of this clonotype. The chain is built from TRBV20-1 and TRBJ1-5; D call uncertain. This CDR3 contains 15 residues. Per the germline V gene, CDR1 is DFQATT and CDR2 is SNEGSKA (reference sequence). The germline V and J ends were trimmed by 5 bases and 1 base, with 15 bases remaining between them. CDR3 in DNA: TGCAGTGCTCTCGTCTATATCGGGAGCAATCAGCCCCAGCATTTT. This encodes CSALVYIGSNQPQHF.

This clonotype was observed a handful of times. The genes are TRBV5-1 and TRBJ2-4; 13 bases are shared with TRBD2. J was trimmed by 2 bases and V by 5 bases; bases with no gene match: 4. Germline assignment: CDR1 SGHRS and CDR2 YFSETQ. This CDR3 is built from 16 residues. CDR3 nucleotides: TGCGCCAGCAGTGGGACTAGCGGGGAGTCCAAAAACATTCAGTACTTC. Amino acid sequence: CASSGTSGESKNIQYF.

To note about this clonotype: A read error may account for a junction end that differs from germline. V gene TRBV27 combines with J gene TRBJ2-1, with D possibly being TRBD1 or TRBD2 (5 bases each). Germline values: CDR1 MNHEY, CDR2 SMNVEV (reference sequence). There are 14 residues in the CDR3. CDR3 DNA sequence: TGCGCCAGCAGTACCAGGGACCAAAACAATGAGCAGTTCTTC. As protein: CASSTRDQNNEQFF.